This T cell receptor beta chain was identified during a study of Graves' ophthalmopathy and Graves' hyperthyroidism. Study-level background: Upon initial diagnosis and before any treatment, peripheral blood was collected.

The authors amplified TCR beta CDR3 regions, and they did so from RNA transcripts for repertoire sequencing. Following a first-round RT-PCR that used HTBI primers, a second-round multiplex PCR was carried out. TCRdb passed the multiplex PCR reads through MiXCR, listing each CDR3 protein once. Of more than 45,000 distinct CDR3 sequences in the sample, around 45% were seen once. Notes on this clonotype: The junction shows a germline mismatch at one end, possibly a read error.

Moderate-to-severe activity, CAS at least 3, NOSPECS at least 4 and duration under 3 months characterized donors with ophthalmopathy. Other autoimmune disease, uncontrolled infection, pregnancy and lactation led to exclusion. Out of about 10 ml of fresh peripheral blood, PBMCs were obtained. This CDR3 has 15 residues. Germline CDR1 reads KGHDR; CDR2 reads SFDVKD. Sequencing was performed on peripheral blood. The receptor comes from an adult man with Graves' ophthalmopathy. The chain joins TRBV24-1 to TRBJ2-1; D may be TRBD1 (6 bases). The CDR3 reads CATSALDSPDNEQLF. CDR3 coding DNA: TGTGCCACCAGTGCCTTGGACAGCCCAGACAATGAGCAGCTCTTC.